Listed below are T cell receptor beta chains from one sample, sequenced in a study of blood T cell repertoires in COVID-19. Clones were read by immunoSEQ multiplex PCR, and TCRdb kept only the in-frame ones, dropping some. The sample carries over 150,000 clones, over 70% recorded once. Sequenced sample: peripheral blood. The receptors stem from a woman between 35 and 50 years old with COVID-19, enrolled during active disease. CDR3s leave out the opening cysteine and the closing phenylalanine or tryptophan.

v_call cdr3_aa
TRBV12-3/TRBV12-4 ASSSFANYGYT
TRBV4-1 ASSQDAVPTDTQY
TRBV12-3/TRBV12-4 ASKQDSKNIQY
TRBV4-1 ASSQERTTDTQY
TRBV27 ASIPGFLAGSYEQY
TRBV19 ASRGDRSPYEQY
TRBV5-1 ASSLDGTSTDTQY
TRBV3-1/TRBV3-2 ASSQRGSSTYNEQF
TRBV3-1/TRBV3-2 ASNSKGGDTEAF
TRBV7-9 ASSPFRDSSSYEQY
TRBV27 ASRPDLLNTEAF
TRBV27 ASSFRRGDEQF
TRBV15 ATSRGDRAIVAGELF
TRBV19 ASSIRDRPQH
TRBV6-5 ASRETGSSNQPQH
TRBV2 ASGRQGGSPLH
TRBV6-5 ASRTSSGGIGQF
TRBV12-3/TRBV12-4 ASTRDTGNTIY
TRBV7-8 ASSFPGALNSPLH
TRBV21-1 ASSKEPGDEGLGYT